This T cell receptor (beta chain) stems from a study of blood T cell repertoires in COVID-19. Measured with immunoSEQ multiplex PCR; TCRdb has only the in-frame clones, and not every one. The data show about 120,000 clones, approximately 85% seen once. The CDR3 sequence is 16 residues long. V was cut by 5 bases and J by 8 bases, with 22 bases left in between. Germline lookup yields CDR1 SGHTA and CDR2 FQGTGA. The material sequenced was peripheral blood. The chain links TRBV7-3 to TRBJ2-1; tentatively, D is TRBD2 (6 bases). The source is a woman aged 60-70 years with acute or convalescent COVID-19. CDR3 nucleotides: TGTGCCAGCAGCCTCGGCGCCACACCGAGGAGGGATGAGCAGTTCTTC. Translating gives CASSLGATPRRDEQFF.